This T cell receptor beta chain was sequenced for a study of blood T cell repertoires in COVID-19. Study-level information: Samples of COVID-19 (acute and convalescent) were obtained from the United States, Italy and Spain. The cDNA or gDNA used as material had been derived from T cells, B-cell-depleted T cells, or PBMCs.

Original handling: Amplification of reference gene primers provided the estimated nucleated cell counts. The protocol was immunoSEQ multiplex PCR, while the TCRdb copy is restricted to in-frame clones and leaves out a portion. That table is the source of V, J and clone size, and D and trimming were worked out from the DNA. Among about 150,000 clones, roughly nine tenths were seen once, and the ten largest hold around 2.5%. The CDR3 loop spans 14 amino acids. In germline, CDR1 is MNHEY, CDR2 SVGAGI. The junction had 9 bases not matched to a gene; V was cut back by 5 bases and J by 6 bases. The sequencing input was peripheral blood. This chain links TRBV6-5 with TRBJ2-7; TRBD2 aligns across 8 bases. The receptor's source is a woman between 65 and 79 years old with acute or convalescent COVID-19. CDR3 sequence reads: CASSNPSGGSEQYF. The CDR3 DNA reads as TGTGCCAGCAGTAACCCCTCGGGGGGGTCCGAGCAGTACTTC.